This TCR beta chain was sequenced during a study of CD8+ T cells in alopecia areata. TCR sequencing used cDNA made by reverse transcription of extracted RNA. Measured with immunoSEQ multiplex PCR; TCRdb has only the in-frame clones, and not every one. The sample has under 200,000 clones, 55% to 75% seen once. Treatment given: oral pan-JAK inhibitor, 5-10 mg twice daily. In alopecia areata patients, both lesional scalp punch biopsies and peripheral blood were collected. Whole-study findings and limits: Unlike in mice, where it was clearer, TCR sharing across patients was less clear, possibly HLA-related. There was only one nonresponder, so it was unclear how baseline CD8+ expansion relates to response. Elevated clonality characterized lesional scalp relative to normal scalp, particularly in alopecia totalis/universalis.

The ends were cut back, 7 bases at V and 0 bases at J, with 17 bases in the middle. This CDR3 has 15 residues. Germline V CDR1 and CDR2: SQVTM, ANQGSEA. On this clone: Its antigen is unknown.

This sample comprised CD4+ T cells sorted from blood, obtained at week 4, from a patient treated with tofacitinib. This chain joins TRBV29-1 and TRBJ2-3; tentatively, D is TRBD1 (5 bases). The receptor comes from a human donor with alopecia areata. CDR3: CSAEQGVFSTDTQYF. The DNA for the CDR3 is TGCAGCGCCGAACAAGGGGTTTTTAGCACAGATACGCAGTATTTT.